Sequencing of this T cell receptor beta chain was carried out in a study of shared clonotypes between healthy human individuals. Cells designated naive CD8 were CD45RO-negative and were positively selected for CCR7, with terminally differentiated effector memory CD45RA+ cells excluded. Assay runs were performed at deep level. Measured with immunoSEQ multiplex PCR; TCRdb has only the in-frame clones, and not every one. The table has about 2.1 million clones, 90% to 95% seen once. Sequencing was carried out using naive CD8+ T cells from PBMCs. This clonotype was sampled from a young man in good health. Some clones in this sample may be carry-over from other donors' samples.

The CDR3 region has the DNA TGTGCCAGCAGCTTTGGGAGAGCGTACGAGCAGTACTTC. This translates into CASSFGRAYEQYF. The gene calls are TRBV7-3 and TRBJ2-7, with D maybe TRBD2 (5 bases). V lost 3 bases and J 4 bases, leaving 10 bases between the germline ends. Germline V gene data show CDR1 as SGHTA and CDR2 as FQGTGA. The CDR3 totals 13 residues.